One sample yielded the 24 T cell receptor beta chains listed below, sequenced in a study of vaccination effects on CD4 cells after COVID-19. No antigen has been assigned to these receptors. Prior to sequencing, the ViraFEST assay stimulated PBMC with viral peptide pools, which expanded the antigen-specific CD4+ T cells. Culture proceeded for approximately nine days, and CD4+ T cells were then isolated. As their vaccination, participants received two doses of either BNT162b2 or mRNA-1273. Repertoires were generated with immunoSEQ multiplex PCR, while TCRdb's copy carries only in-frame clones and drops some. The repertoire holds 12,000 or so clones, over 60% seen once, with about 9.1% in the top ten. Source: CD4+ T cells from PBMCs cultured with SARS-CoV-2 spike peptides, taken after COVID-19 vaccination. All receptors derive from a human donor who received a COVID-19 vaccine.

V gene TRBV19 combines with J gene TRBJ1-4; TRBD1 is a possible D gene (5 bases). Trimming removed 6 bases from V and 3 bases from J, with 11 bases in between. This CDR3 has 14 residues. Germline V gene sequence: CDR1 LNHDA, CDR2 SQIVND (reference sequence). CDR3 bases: TGTGCCAGTAGCACCGGGGCTTCTAATGAAAAACTGTTTTTT. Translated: CASSTGASNEKLFF.

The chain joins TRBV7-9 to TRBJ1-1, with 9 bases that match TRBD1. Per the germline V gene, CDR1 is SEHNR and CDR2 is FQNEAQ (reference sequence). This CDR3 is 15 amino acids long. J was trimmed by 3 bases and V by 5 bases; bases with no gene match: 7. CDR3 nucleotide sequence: TGTGCCAGCAGCCCAGGGACAGGGAAGGACACTGAAGCTTTCTTT. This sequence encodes CASSPGTGKDTEAFF.

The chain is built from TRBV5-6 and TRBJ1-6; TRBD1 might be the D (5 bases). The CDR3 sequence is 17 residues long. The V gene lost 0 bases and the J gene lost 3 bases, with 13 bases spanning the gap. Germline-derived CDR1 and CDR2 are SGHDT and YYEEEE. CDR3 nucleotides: TGTGCCAGCAGCTTGGGGGGCCCACTAGGCTATAATTCACCCCTCCACTTT. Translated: CASSLGGPLGYNSPLHF.

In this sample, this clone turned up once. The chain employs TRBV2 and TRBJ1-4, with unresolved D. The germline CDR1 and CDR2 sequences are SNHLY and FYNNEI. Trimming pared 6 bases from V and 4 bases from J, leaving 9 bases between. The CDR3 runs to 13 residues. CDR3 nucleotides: TGTGCCAGCAGCAAAGATTTTAATGAAAAACTGTTTTTT. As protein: CASSKDFNEKLFF. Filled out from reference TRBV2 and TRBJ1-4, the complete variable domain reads EPEVTQTPSHQVTQMGQEVILRCVPISNHLYFYWYRQILGQKVEFLVSFYNNEISEKSEIFDDQFSVERPDGSNFTLKIRSTKLEDSAMYFCASSKDFNEKLFFGSGTQLSVL.

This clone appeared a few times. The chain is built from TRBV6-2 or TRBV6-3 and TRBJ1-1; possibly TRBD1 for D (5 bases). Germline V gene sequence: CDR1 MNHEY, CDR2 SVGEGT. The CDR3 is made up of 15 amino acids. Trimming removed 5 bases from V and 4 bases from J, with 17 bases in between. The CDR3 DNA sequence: TGTGCCAGCAGTACCGGCGGGGGTCGGACCACTGAAGCTTTCTTT. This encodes CASSTGGGRTTEAFF.

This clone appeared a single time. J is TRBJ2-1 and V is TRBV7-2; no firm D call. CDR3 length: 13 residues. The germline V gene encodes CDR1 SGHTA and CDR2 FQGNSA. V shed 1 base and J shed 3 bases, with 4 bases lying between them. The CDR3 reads CASSLGSYNEQFF. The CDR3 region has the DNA TGTGCCAGCAGCTTAGGTAGCTACAATGAGCAGTTCTTC.

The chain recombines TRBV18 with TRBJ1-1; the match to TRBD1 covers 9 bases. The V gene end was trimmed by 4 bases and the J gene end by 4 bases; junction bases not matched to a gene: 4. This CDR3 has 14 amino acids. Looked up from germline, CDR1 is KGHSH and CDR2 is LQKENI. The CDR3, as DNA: TGTGCCAGCTCACTGGGACAGGGAGGCACTGAAGCTTTCTTT. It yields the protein CASSLGQGGTEAFF.

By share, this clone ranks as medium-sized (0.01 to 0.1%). This CDR3 is CASSLGQPGGSGNTIYF. Written as DNA, the CDR3 is TGTGCCAGCAGCTTAGGACAGCCTGGAGGCTCTGGAAACACCATATATTTT. The chain uses TRBV7-9 and TRBJ1-3; tentative D call: TRBD1 (5 bases). CDR1 and CDR2 (germline): SEHNR, FQNEAQ (reference sequence). The CDR3 spans 17 residues. Trimming shortened V by 1 base and J by 0 bases, and 13 bases separated the two germline ends.

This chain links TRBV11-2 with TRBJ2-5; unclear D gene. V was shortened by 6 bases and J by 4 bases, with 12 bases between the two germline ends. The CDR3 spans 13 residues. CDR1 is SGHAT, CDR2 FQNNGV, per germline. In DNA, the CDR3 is TGTGCCAGCAGACAACTTTTGGGAGAGACCCAGTACTTC. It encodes CASRQLLGETQYF.

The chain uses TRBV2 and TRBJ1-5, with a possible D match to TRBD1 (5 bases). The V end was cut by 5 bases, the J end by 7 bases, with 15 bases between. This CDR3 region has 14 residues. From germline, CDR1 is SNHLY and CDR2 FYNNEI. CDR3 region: CASSNRGGTQPQHF. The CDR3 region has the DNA TGTGCCAGCAGTAATCGGGGGGGGACCCAGCCCCAGCATTTT.

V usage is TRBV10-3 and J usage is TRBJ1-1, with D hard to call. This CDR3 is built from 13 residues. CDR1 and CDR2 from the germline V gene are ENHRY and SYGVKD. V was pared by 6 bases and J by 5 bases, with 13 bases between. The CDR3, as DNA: TGTGCCATCAGCTCTCAGGTGGGGACTGAAGCTTTCTTT. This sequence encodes CAISSQVGTEAFF.

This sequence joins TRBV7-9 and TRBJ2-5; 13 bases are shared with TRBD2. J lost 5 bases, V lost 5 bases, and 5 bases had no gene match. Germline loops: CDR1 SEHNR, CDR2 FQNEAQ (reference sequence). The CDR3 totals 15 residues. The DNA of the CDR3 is TGTGCCAGCAGCATGAGACTAGCGGGGGGTGAGACCCAGTACTTC. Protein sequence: CASSMRLAGGETQYF.

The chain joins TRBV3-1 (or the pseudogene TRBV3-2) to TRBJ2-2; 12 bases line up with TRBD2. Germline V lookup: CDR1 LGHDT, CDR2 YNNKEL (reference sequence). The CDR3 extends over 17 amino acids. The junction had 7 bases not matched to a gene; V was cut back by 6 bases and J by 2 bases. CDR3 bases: TGTGCCAGCAGTTCGACTAGCGGGGGCCTTAACACCGGGGAGCTGTTTTTT. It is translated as CASSSTSGGLNTGELFF.

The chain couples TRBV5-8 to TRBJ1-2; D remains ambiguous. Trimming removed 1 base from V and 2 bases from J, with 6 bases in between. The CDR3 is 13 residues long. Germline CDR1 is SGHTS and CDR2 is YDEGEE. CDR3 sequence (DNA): TGTGCCAGCAGCTTGTCGGGGAACTATGGCTACACCTTC. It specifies CASSLSGNYGYTF.

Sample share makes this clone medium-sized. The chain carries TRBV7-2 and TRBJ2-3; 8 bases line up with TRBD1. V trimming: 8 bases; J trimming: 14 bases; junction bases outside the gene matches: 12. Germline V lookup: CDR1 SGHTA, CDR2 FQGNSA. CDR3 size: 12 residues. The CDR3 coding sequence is TGTGCCAGCGAACAGGGGGGATCATCGCTGTATTTT. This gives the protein CASEQGGSSLYF. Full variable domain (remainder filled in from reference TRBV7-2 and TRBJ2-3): GAGVSQSPSNKVTEKGKDVELRCDPISGHTALYWYRQSLGQGLEFLIYFQGNSAPDKSGLPSDRFSAERTGGSVSTLTIQRTQQEDSAVYLCASEQGGSSLYFGPGTRLTVL.

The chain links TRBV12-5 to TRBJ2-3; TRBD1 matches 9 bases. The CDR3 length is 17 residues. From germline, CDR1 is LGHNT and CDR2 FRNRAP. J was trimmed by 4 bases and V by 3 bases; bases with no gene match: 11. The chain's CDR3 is CASGFITGGPRADTQYF. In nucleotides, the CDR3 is TGTGCTAGTGGTTTTATAACAGGGGGCCCCCGTGCAGATACGCAGTATTTT.

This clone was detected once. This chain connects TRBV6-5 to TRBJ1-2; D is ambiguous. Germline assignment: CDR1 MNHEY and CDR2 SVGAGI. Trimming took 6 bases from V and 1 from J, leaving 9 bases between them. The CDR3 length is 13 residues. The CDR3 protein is CASRAGRNYGYTF. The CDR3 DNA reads TGTGCCAGCAGAGCCGGGCGTAACTATGGCTACACCTTC.

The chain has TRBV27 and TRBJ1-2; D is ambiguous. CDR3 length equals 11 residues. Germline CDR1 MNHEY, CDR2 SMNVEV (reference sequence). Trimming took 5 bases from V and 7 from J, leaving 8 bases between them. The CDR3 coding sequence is TGTGCCAGCAGTCGTGGCGCTGGCTACACCTTC. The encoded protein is CASSRGAGYTF.

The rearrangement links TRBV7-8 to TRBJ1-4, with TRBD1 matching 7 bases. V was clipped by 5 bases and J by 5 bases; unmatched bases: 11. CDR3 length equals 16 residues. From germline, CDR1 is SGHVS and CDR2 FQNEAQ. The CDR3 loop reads CASSPIPSGGNEKLFF. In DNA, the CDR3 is TGTGCCAGCAGCCCTATACCGTCAGGGGGGAATGAAAAACTGTTTTTT.

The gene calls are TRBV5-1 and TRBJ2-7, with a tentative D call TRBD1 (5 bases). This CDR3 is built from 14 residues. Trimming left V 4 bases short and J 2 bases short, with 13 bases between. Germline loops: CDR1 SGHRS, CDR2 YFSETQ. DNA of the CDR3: TGCGCCAGCAGCAGGGGTCAGGATGCCTACGAGCAGTACTTC. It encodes CASSRGQDAYEQYF.

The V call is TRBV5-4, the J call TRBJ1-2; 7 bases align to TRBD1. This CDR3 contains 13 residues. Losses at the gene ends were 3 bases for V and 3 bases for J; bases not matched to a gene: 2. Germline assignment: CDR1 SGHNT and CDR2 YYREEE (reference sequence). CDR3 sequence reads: CASSYDRDYGYTF. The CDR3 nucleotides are TGTGCCAGCAGCTACGACAGGGACTATGGCTACACCTTC.

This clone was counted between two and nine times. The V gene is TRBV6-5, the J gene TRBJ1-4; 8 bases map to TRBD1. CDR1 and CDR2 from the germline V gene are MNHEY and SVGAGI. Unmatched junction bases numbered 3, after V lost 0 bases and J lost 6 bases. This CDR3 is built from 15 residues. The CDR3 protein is CASSYSTGGDEKLFF. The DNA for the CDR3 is TGTGCCAGCAGTTACTCAACAGGGGGTGATGAAAAACTGTTTTTT.

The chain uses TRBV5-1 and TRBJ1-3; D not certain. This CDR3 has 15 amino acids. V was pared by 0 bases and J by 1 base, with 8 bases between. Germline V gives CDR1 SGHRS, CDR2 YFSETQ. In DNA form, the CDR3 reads TGCGCCAGCAGCTTGGCCCTGGGATCTGGAAACACCATATATTTT. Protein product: CASSLALGSGNTIYF.

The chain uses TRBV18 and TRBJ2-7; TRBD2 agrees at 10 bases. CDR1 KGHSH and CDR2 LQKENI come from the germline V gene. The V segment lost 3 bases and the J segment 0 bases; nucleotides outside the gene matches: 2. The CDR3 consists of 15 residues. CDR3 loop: CASSPGTSASYEQYF. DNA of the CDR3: TGTGCCAGCTCACCCGGGACTAGCGCCTCCTACGAGCAGTACTTC.